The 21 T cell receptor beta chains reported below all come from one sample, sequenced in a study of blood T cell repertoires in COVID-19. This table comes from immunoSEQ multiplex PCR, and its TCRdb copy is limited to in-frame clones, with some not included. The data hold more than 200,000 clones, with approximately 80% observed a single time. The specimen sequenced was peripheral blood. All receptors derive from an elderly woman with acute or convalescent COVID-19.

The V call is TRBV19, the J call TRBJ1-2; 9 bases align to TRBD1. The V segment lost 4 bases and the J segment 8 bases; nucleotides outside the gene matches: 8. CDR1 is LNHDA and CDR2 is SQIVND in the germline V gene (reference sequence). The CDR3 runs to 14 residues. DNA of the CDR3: TGTGCCAGTAGTAAAACCGGACAGGGGATGGGCTACACCTTC. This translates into CASSKTGQGMGYTF. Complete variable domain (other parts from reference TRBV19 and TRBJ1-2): DGGITQSPKYLFRKEGQNVTLSCEQNLNHDAMYWYRQDPGQGLRLIYYSQIVNDFQKGDIAEGYSVSREKKESFPLTVTSAQKNPTAFYLCASSKTGQGMGYTFGSGTRLTVV.

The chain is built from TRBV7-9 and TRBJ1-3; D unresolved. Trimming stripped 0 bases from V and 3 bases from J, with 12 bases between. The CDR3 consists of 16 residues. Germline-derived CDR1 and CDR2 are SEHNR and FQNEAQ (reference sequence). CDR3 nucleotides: TGTGCCAGCAGCTTAGCTGGAGTAACTAGTGGAAACACCATATATTTT. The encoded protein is CASSLAGVTSGNTIYF. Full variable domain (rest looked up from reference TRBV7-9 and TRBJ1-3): DTGVSQNPRHKITKRGQNVTFRCDPISEHNRLYWYRQTLGQGPEFLTYFQNEAQLEKSRLLSDRFSAERPKGSFSTLEIQRTEQGDSAMYLCASSLAGVTSGNTIYFGEGSWLTVV.

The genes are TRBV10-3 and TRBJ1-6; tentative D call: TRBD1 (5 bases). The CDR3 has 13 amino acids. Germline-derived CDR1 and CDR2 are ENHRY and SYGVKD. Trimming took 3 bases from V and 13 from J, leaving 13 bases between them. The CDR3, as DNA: TGTGCCATCAGTGACCCGGCGGGGCGTCCCCTCCACTTT. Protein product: CAISDPAGRPLHF.

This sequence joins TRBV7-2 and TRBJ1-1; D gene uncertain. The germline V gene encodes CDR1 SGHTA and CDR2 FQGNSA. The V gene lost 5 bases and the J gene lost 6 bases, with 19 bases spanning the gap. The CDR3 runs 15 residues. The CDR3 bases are TGTGCCAGCAGCGGGCGCCGGGGTGGTAGGGCTGAAGCTTTCTTT. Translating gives CASSGRRGGRAEAFF.

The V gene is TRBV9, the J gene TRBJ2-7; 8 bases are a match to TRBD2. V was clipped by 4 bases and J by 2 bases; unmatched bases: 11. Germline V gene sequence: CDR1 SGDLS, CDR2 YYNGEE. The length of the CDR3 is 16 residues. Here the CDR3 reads CASSPRRAGDTYEQYF. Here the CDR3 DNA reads TGTGCCAGCAGCCCCCGTAGAGCGGGAGATACCTACGAGCAGTACTTC.

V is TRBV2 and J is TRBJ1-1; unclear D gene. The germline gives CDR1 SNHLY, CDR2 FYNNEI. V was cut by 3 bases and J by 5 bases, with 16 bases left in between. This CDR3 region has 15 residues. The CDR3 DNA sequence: TGTGCCAGCAGTGATGTGTCGGGAGTGGGGACTGAAGCTTTCTTT. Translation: CASSDVSGVGTEAFF.

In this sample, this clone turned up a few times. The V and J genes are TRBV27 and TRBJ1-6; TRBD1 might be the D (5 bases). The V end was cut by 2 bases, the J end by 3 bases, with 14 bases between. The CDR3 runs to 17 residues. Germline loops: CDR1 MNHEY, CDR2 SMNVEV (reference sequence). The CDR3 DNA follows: TGTGCCAGCAGTTTAGACCCCATCCAGGGCTATAATTCACCCCTCCACTTT. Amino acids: CASSLDPIQGYNSPLHF.

The CDR3 protein is CASSLTSGGAGETQYF. CDR3 coding DNA: TGTGCCAGCAGCCTTACTAGCGGGGGGGCCGGTGAGACCCAGTACTTC. The rearrangement uses TRBV5-4 and TRBJ2-5, with 13 bases identical to TRBD2. This CDR3 comprises 16 residues. Trimming removed 4 bases from V and 5 bases from J; junction bases left unmatched: 8. CDR1 is SGHNT, CDR2 YYREEE, per germline (reference sequence).

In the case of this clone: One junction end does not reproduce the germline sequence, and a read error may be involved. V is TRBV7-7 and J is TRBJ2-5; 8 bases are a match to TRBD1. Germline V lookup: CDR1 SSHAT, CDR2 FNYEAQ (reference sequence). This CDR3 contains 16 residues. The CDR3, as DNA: TGTGCTAGCAGCTTAGGACAGGGACAGAGGGGAGAGACCCAGTACTTC. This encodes CASSLGQGQRGETQYF.

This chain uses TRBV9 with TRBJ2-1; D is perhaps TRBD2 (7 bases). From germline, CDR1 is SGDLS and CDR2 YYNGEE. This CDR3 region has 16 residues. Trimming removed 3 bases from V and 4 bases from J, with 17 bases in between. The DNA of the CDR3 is TGTGCCAGCAGCGCCTCCGGGGGGCCGATATACAATGAGCAGTTCTTC. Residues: CASSASGGPIYNEQFF.

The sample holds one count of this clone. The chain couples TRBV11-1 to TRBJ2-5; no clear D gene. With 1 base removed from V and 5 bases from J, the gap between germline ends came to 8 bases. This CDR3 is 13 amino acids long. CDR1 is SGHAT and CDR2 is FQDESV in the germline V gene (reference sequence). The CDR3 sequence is CASSLDQRETQYF. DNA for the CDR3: TGTGCCAGCAGCTTAGACCAGAGGGAGACCCAGTACTTC. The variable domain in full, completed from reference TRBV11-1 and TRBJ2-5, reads EAEVAQSPRYKITEKSQAVAFWCDPISGHATLYWYRQILGQGPELLVQFQDESVVDDSQLPKDRFSAERLKGVDSTLKIQPAELGDSAMYLCASSLDQRETQYFGPGTRLLVL.

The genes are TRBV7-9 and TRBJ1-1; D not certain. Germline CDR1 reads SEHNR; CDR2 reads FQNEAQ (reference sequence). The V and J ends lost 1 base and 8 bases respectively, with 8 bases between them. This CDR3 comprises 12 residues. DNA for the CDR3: TGTGCCAGCAGCTTAGGAACGGTGGAAGCTTTCTTT. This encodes CASSLGTVEAFF.

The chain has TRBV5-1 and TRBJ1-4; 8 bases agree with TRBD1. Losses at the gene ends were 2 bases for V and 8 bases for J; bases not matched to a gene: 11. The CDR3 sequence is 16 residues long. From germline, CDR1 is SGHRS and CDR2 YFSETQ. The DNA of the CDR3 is TGCGCCAGCAGCTTTGGACAGGGAGGGATAGGCGAAAAACTGTTTTTT. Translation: CASSFGQGGIGEKLFF.

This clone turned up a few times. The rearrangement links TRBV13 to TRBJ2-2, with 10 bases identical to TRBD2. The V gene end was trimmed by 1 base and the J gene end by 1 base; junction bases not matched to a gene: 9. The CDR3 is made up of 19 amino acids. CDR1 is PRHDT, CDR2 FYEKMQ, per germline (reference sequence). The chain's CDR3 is CASSLEALAGDLNTGELFF. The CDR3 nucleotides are TGTGCCAGCAGCTTAGAGGCTCTAGCGGGAGACTTGAACACCGGGGAGCTGTTTTTT.

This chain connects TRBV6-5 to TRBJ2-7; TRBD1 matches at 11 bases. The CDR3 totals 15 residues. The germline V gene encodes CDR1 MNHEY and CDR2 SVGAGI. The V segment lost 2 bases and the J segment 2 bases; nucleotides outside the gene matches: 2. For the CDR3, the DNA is TGTGCCAGCAGTTACCGGGACAGGGGGACCTACGAGCAGTACTTC. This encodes CASSYRDRGTYEQYF.

CDR3 region: CASSLSGTGSYNEQFF. The CDR3 DNA is TGTGCCAGCAGCTTATCCGGGACAGGCTCCTACAATGAGCAGTTCTTC. V usage is TRBV7-6 and J usage is TRBJ2-1, with 8 bases matching TRBD1. The CDR3 covers 16 residues. The V gene's germline CDR1 is SGHVS and CDR2 FNYEAQ. V was pared by 2 bases and J by 0 bases, with 3 bases of the junction left unmatched.

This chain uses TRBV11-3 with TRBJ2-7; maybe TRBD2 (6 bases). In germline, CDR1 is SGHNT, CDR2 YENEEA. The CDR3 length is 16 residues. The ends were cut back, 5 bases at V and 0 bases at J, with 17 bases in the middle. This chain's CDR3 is CASSPGVGMGSYEQYF. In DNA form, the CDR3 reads TGTGCCAGCAGCCCGGGGGTGGGCATGGGCTCCTACGAGCAGTACTTC.

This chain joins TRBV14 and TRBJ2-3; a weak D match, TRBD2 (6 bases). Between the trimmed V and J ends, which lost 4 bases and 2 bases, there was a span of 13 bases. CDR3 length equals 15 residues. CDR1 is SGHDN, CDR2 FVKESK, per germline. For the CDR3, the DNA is TGTGCCAGCAGCCCGGGGACTCCGGTCACAGATACGCAGTATTTT. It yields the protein CASSPGTPVTDTQYF.

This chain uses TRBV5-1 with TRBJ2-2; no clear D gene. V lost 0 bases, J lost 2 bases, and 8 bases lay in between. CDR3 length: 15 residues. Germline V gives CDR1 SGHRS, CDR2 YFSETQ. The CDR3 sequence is CASSLAGHNTGELFF. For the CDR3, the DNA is TGCGCCAGCAGCTTGGCTGGGCATAACACCGGGGAGCTGTTTTTT.

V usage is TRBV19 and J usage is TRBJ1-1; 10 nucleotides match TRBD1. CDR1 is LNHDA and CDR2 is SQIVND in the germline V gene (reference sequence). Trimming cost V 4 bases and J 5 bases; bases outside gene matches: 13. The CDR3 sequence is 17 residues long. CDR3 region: CASSSLKTGGAGTEAFF. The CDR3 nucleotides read TGTGCCAGTAGTAGCCTTAAGACAGGGGGCGCGGGTACTGAAGCTTTCTTT.

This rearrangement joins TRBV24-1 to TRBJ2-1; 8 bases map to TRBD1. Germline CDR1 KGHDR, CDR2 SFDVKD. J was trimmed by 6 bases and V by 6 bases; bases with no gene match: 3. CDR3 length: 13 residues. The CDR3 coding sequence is TGTGCCACCAGTTCGGACAGGGTCAATGAGCAGTTCTTC. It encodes CATSSDRVNEQFF.